The 20 T cell receptor beta chains below come from one sample, sequenced in a study of identical twins. TCRdb processed the 5' RACE reads anew with MiXCR; each CDR3 protein has one entry. The top ten hold roughly 3.2% of the sample, which has some 590,000 distinct CDR3 sequences, around 9.6% seen once. The same data also went into a second study, on yellow fever vaccine responses in identical twins.

Specimen: PBMCs. The receptor source for this set is a woman younger than 35 in good health.

The rearrangement joins TRBV7-8 to TRBJ2-7; 8 nucleotides match TRBD1. The CDR3 sequence is 16 residues long. Germline CDR1 SGHVS, CDR2 FQNEAQ. V lost 0 bases, J lost 0 bases, and 4 bases stayed unmatched. The CDR3 nucleotides read TGTGCCAGCAGCTTAGCTGGGGACAGGAGCTCCTACGAGCAGTACTTC. Translation gives CASSLAGDRSSYEQYF.

In its sample, this clonotype was seen many times. The rearrangement links TRBV27 to TRBJ2-2; D perhaps matches TRBD2 (5 bases). The V gene's germline CDR1 is MNHEY and CDR2 SMNVEV (reference sequence). The V and J ends lost 5 bases and 6 bases respectively, with 10 bases between them. The CDR3 sequence is 13 residues long. Here the CDR3 reads CASSLWESGELFF. The CDR3 region has the DNA TGTGCCAGCAGTCTTTGGGAGTCCGGGGAGCTGTTTTTT.

CDR3 loop: CASSAAGTGSLNEQFF. In DNA, the CDR3 is TGTGCCAGCAGCGCCGCCGGGACAGGGTCCCTCAATGAGCAGTTCTTC. The rearrangement links TRBV11-2 to TRBJ2-1; 9 positions agree with TRBD1. Looked up from germline, CDR1 is SGHAT and CDR2 is FQNNGV. This CDR3 contains 16 residues. After removal of 5 bases from V and 6 bases from J, the junction contained 11 bases not matched to a gene.

About this clonotype: A read error may produce the germline difference seen at one junction end. This chain joins TRBV30 and TRBJ2-5, with D perhaps TRBD1 (6 bases). Germline loops: CDR1 GTSNPN, CDR2 SVGIG (reference sequence). This CDR3 comprises 13 residues. The CDR3 DNA reads as TGTGCCTGGGGTGTGGGGGCTGAGGAGACCCAGTACTTC. Its translation is CAWGVGAEETQYF.

This clonotype came up many times. The gene calls are TRBV6-2 or TRBV6-3 and TRBJ2-2; D is possibly TRBD1 (6 bases). There are 17 residues in the CDR3. V lost 6 bases, J lost 0 bases, and 17 bases lay in between. The germline gives CDR1 MNHEY, CDR2 SVGEGT. For the CDR3, the DNA is TGTGCCAGCAGCCGAGGACAGTTTATATCGAACACCGGGGAGCTGTTTTTT. As protein: CASSRGQFISNTGELFF.

The chain uses TRBV28 and TRBJ1-2, with D possibly TRBD1 on 5 matching bases. V dropped 6 bases and J dropped 2 bases, with 13 bases sitting between them. This CDR3 region has 14 residues. Germline CDR1 reads MDHEN; CDR2 reads SYDVKM. CDR3 loop: CASSPGLKNYGYTF. The DNA of the CDR3 is TGTGCCAGCAGCCCGGGACTAAAAAACTATGGCTACACCTTC.

This clonotype came up many times. The CDR3 DNA sequence: TGTGCCAGTTGTTCCAACTCTGGAAACACCATATATTTT. As protein: CASCSNSGNTIYF. The chain carries TRBV12-3 or TRBV12-4 and TRBJ1-3, with unresolved D. The V end lost 9 bases, the J end lost 0 bases, and 9 bases lay between the germline ends. The CDR3 has 13 residues.

This chain uses TRBV24-1 with TRBJ2-7; D may correspond to TRBD1 or TRBD2 (7 bases each). Germline V CDR1 and CDR2: KGHDR, SFDVKD. Trimming cost V 1 base and J 3 bases, with 15 bases left between them. There are 16 residues in the CDR3. The CDR3 nucleotides are TGTGCCACCAGTGATTTCACAGGGGCGGGGGACTACGAGCAGTACTTC. Protein sequence: CATSDFTGAGDYEQYF.

V usage is TRBV7-9 and J usage is TRBJ2-7; D is undetermined. Germline V gene data show CDR1 as SEHNR and CDR2 as FQNEAQ (reference sequence). This CDR3 is built from 12 residues. The V end lost 5 bases, the J end lost 6 bases, and 11 bases lay between the germline ends. CDR3 sequence reads: CASSPRPLEQYF. Written as DNA, the CDR3 is TGTGCCAGCAGCCCTCGACCTCTCGAGCAGTACTTC.

This clonotype appeared many times. The chain combines TRBV29-1 with TRBJ1-2, with D possibly being TRBD1 (5 bases). CDR1 is SQVTM, CDR2 ANQGSEA, per germline. The CDR3 loop spans 13 amino acids. The V end was cut by 3 bases, the J end by 5 bases, with 13 bases between. Here the CDR3 DNA reads TGCAGCGTTGACCAGGGTAGGCAGTATGGCTACACCTTC. It translates to CSVDQGRQYGYTF.

The chain couples TRBV5-5 to TRBJ1-2; TRBD1 matches at 7 bases. CDR3 length equals 14 residues. Germline lookup yields CDR1 SGHKS and CDR2 YYEKEE (reference sequence). J lost 4 bases, V lost 0 bases, and 3 bases had no gene match. For the CDR3, the DNA is TGTGCCAGCAGCTTGGAGGAGGGGGCCTATGGCTACACCTTC. Translation: CASSLEEGAYGYTF.

The chain carries TRBV20-1 and TRBJ2-4; TRBD1 matches at 8 bases. Germline CDR1 DFQATT, CDR2 SNEGSKA (reference sequence). The V segment lost 4 bases and the J segment 7 bases; nucleotides outside the gene matches: 18. The CDR3 runs to 17 residues. The CDR3 region is CSAIRTGMGLSGNIQYF. CDR3 DNA: TGCAGTGCTATACGGACAGGGATGGGATTAAGCGGGAACATTCAGTACTTC.

This clonotype occurred a few times. J is TRBJ1-4 and V is TRBV7-9; 7 bases map to TRBD1. The germline CDR1 and CDR2 sequences are SEHNR and FQNEAQ (reference sequence). The CDR3 spans 17 residues. V trimming: 5 bases; J trimming: 0 bases; junction bases outside the gene matches: 9. CDR3 protein: CASSPGQELATNEKLFF. CDR3 in DNA: TGTGCCAGCAGCCCAGGACAGGAGTTAGCAACTAATGAAAAACTGTTTTTT.

This clonotype was counted ten times or more. The genes are TRBV27 and TRBJ2-1; D gene uncertain. The CDR3 is 12 residues long. Trimming stripped 4 bases from V and 10 bases from J, with 11 bases between. Germline V gene sequence: CDR1 MNHEY, CDR2 SMNVEV (reference sequence). The CDR3 loop reads CASSSRTGEQFF. CDR3 DNA sequence: TGTGCCAGCAGTTCAAGGACCGGCGAGCAGTTCTTC.

J is TRBJ2-5 and V is TRBV27, with a tentative D call TRBD1 (6 bases). This CDR3 region has 15 residues. Germline V gene sequence: CDR1 MNHEY, CDR2 SMNVEV (reference sequence). Between the trimmed V and J ends, which lost 2 bases and 7 bases, there was a span of 17 bases. The CDR3 DNA is TGTGCCAGCAGTTTAATCGGCAGGGGTGAGGGGACCCAGTACTTC. Amino acids: CASSLIGRGEGTQYF.

This clonotype was seen only a few times. This may come from a read error, since a much larger clone is one base off. In nucleotides, the CDR3 is TGTGCCAGCAGTTTTGTCGGGGAGCTGTTTTTT. Its protein is CASSFVGELFF. The genes are TRBV28 and TRBJ2-2; no clear D gene. The length of the CDR3 is 11 residues. Germline V lookup: CDR1 MDHEN, CDR2 SYDVKM. Trimming stripped 3 bases from V and 7 bases from J, with 3 bases between.

The chain links TRBV7-2 to TRBJ1-1; TRBD1 is a possible D gene (6 bases). In germline, CDR1 is SGHTA, CDR2 FQGNSA. The V and J ends lost 4 bases and 10 bases respectively, with 13 bases between them. The CDR3 contains 12 residues. This CDR3 reads CASSSTGMIAFF. As DNA, the CDR3 is TGTGCCAGCAGCTCGACAGGCATGATAGCTTTCTTT.

This clonotype was seen repeatedly, ten times or more. The chain is built from TRBV6-1 and TRBJ1-1, with no clear D. Germline lookup yields CDR1 MNHNS and CDR2 SASEGT. The CDR3 loop spans 14 amino acids. V was cut by 1 base and J by 2 bases, with 8 bases left in between. CDR3 nucleotide sequence: TGTGCCAGCAGTGAAGACAGAACTAACACTGAAGCTTTCTTT. It translates to CASSEDRTNTEAFF.

Points on this clonotype: The junction differs from germline at one of its ends, possibly a read error. The chain combines TRBV5-1 with TRBJ2-3; D not certain. Germline CDR1 reads SGHRS; CDR2 reads YFSETQ. The length of the CDR3 is 14 residues. The CDR3: CASSLAQSTDMQYF. The CDR3 DNA sequence: TGCGCCAGCAGCTTGGCTCAGAGCACAGATATGCAGTATTTT.

The chain recombines TRBV5-1 with TRBJ1-1; D perhaps matches TRBD1 (6 bases). V was clipped by 4 bases and J by 0 bases, with 16 bases between them. CDR3 size: 16 residues. From germline, CDR1 is SGHRS and CDR2 YFSETQ. In DNA form, the CDR3 reads TGCGCCAGCAGCCTCGGATTGGGGACACTGAACACTGAAGCTTTCTTT. The encoded protein is CASSLGLGTLNTEAFF.